Here is one TCR beta chain with its context. Generated by immunoSEQ multiplex PCR, the TCRdb table keeps only in-frame clones and is missing some. Among 25,000 to 30,000 clones listed, 65% to 90% were seen once. The sample is drawn from a study of blood T cell repertoires in COVID-19. CDR3 length: 14 amino acids. The junction had 6 bases not matched to a gene; V was cut back by 3 bases and J by 9 bases. The V gene's germline CDR1 is DFQATT and CDR2 SNEGSKA (reference sequence). This rearrangement joins TRBV20-1 to TRBJ1-6, with 9 bases lining up with TRBD1. Sample: peripheral blood. This clonotype was obtained from a human donor in a cohort sampled during active COVID-19. CDR3 in DNA: TGCAGTGCTAGTAGGGACAGGGATGGTTCACCCCTCCACTTT. It specifies CSASRDRDGSPLHF.